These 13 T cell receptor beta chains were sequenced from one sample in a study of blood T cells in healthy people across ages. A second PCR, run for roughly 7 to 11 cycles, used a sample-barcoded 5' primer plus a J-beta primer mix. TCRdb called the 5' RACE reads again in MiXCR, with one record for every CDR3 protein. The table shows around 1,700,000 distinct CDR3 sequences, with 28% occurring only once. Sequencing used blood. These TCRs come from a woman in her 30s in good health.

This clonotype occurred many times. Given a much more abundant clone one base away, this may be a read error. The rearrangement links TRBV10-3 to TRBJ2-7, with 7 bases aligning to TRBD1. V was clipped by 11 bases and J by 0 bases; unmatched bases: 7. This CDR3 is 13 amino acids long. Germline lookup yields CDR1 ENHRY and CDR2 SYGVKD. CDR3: CALRDSISYEQYF. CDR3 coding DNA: TGTGCCTTGAGGGACAGCATCTCCTACGAGCAGTACTTC.

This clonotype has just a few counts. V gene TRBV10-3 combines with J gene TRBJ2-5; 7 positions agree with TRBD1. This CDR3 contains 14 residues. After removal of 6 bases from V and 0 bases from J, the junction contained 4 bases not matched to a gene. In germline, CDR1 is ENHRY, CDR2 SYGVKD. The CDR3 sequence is CAIRRGPNQETQYF. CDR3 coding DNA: TGTGCCATCAGGAGGGGGCCTAACCAAGAGACCCAGTACTTC.

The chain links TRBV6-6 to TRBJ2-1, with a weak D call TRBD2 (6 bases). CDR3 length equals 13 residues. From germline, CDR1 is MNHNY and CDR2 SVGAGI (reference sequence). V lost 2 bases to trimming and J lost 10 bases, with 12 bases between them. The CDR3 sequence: CASSYGTAYEQFF. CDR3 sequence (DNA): TGTGCCAGCAGTTACGGGACTGCCTACGAGCAGTTCTTC.

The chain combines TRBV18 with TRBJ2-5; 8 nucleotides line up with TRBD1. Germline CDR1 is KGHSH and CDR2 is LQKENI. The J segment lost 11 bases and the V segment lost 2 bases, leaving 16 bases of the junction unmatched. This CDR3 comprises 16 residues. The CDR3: CASSPRVGTGNNEQYF. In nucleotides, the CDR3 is TGTGCCAGCTCACCAAGAGTCGGGACAGGCAACAATGAGCAGTACTTC.

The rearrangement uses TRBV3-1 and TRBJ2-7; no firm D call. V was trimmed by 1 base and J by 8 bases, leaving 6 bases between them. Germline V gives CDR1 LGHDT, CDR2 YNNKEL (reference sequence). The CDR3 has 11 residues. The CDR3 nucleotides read TGTGCCAGCAGCCAAGTTAGCCAGCAGTACTTC. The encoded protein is CASSQVSQQYF.

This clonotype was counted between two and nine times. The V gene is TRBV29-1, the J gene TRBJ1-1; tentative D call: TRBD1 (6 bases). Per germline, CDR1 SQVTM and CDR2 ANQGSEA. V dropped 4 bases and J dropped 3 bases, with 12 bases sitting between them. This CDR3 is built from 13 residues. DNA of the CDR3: TGCAGCGTTGGACGGGACACTGACACTGAAGCTTTCTTT. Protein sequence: CSVGRDTDTEAFF.

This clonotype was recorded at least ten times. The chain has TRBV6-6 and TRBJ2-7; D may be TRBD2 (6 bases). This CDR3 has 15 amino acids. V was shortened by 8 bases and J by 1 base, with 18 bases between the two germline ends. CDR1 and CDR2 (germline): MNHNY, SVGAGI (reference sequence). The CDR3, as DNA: TGTGCCAGCCGGGAACGGGAGAAGGGGTCCTACGAGCAGTACTTC. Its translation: CASREREKGSYEQYF.

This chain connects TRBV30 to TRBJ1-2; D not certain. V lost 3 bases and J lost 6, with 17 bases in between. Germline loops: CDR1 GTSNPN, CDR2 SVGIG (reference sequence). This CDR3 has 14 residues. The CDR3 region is CAWSIARGWDGYTF. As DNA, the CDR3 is TGTGCCTGGAGCATAGCCCGTGGGTGGGATGGCTACACCTTC.

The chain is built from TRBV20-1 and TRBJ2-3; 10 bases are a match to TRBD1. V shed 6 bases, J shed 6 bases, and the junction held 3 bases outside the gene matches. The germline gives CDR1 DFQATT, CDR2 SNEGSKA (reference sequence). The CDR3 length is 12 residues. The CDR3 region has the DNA TGCAGTGCCGGGACAGGGGCCGATACGCAGTATTTT. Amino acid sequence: CSAGTGADTQYF.

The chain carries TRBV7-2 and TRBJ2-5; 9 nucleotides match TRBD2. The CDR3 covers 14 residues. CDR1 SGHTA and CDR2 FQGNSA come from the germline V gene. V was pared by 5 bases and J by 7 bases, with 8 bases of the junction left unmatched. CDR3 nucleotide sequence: TGTGCCAGCAGCGAACAGCGGGGGGTCGGGACCCAGTACTTC. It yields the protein CASSEQRGVGTQYF.

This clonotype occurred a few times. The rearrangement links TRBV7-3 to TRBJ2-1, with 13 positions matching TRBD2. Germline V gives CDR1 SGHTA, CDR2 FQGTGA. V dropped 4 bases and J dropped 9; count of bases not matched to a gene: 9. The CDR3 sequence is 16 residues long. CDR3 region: CASSSGYGTSGAEQFF. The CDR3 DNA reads TGTGCCAGCAGCTCCGGCTATGGGACTAGCGGGGCTGAGCAGTTCTTC. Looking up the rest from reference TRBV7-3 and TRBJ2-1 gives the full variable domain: GAGVSQTPSNKVTEKGKYVELRCDPISGHTALYWYRQSLGQGPEFLIYFQGTGAADDSGLPNDRFFAVRPEGSVSTLKIQRTERGDSAVYLCASSSGYGTSGAEQFFGPGTRLTVL.

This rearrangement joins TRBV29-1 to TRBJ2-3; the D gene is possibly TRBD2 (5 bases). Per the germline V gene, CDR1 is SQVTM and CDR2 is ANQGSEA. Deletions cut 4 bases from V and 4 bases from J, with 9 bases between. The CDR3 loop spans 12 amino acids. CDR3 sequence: CSVADGADTQYF. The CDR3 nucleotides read TGCAGCGTTGCGGACGGGGCAGATACGCAGTATTTT.

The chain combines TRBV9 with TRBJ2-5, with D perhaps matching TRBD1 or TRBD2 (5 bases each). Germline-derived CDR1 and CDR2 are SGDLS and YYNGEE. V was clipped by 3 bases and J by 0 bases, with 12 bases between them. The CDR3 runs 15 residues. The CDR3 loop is CASSAIMGDQETQYF. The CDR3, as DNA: TGTGCCAGCAGCGCCATAATGGGGGACCAAGAGACCCAGTACTTC.